This TCR beta chain came from a study of cytomegalovirus exposure and HLA in healthy donors. Overall study results and limits: One later analysis, an examination of the 120 validation repertoires, found that first-cohort TCR clusters tended to co-occur in them. As was reported, the classifier diagnosed cytomegalovirus status with high specificity and sensitivity. In vitro confirmation showed a few CMV-associated chains to be CMV antigen specific. Cytomegalovirus-associated status was assigned to more than 150 TCR beta chains.

Libraries were prepared by immunoSEQ multiplex PCR; TCRdb keeps only in-frame clonotypes and omits some of them. The sample has about 170,000 clones; 80% to 90% are singletons. As to this clone: The antigen remains undetermined.

This receptor was obtained from a woman aged 18-35 years in good health and CMV-seronegative. Input material: PBMCs.

Here the CDR3 DNA reads TGCGCCAGCAGCCTGGGACTAGCGGGAGGGCCGTTCGAGACCCAGTACTTC. Protein: CASSLGLAGGPFETQYF. The genes are TRBV4-3 and TRBJ2-5; 16 bases agree with TRBD2. The trim removed 4 bases at V and 5 bases at J, leaving 7 bases unmatched. The CDR3 is 17 amino acids. CDR1 LGHNA and CDR2 YSLEER come from the germline V gene.